The 13 T cell receptor beta chains given below trace back to one sample, sequenced in a study of CD8+ T cells in alopecia areata listed by TCRdb under 2018. This sample's time point label indicates: around 29 days on oral tofacitinib. The sample's treatment or condition label, decoded: oral pan-JAK inhibitor, 5-10 mg twice daily. The receptor library was made with the immunoSEQ multiplex PCR assay. RNA was extracted from all samples and reverse transcribed into cDNA as template for TCR sequencing. TCRdb carries this immuneACCESS record with in-frame sequences only. Its versions omit some clonotypes, under half of them owing to an unresolved V gene in the studies checked, with the rest unexplained. The sample yields about 190,000 clones; 50% to 60% were counted once. The ten biggest clones cover around 0.69% of the sample. Sequencing used CD4+ T cells sorted from blood, obtained at week 4, from a patient treated with tofacitinib. These receptors came from a human donor with alopecia areata.

The chain carries TRBV29-1 and TRBJ2-7, with 9 bases matching TRBD1. The CDR3 is made up of 13 amino acids. Germline CDR1 is SQVTM and CDR2 is ANQGSEA. The trim removed 4 bases at V and 5 bases at J, leaving 6 bases unmatched. CDR3 DNA: TGCAGCGTTGTCTACGGGACAGGGAACGAGCAGTACTTC. This codes for CSVVYGTGNEQYF.

The chain has TRBV2 and TRBJ2-5; TRBD1 or TRBD2 may be the D gene (5 bases each). The CDR3 consists of 13 residues. The V gene lost 4 bases and the J gene lost 8 bases, with 14 bases spanning the gap. Per germline, CDR1 SNHLY and CDR2 FYNNEI. CDR3: CASSGGPRETQYF. CDR3 nucleotide sequence: TGTGCCAGCAGTGGGGGACCGAGGGAAACCCAGTACTTC.

The chain employs TRBV7-9 and TRBJ2-5; no clear D. V was trimmed by 5 bases and J by 6 bases, leaving 7 bases between them. Per the germline V gene, CDR1 is SEHNR and CDR2 is FQNEAQ (reference sequence). The CDR3 covers 11 residues. In nucleotides, the CDR3 is TGTGCCAGCAGCGAAGGGCAGACCCAGTACTTC. As protein: CASSEGQTQYF.

This clone was seen only a few times. V is TRBV29-1 and J is TRBJ2-3; tentatively, D is TRBD2 (7 bases). Germline CDR1 reads SQVTM; CDR2 reads ANQGSEA. The CDR3 runs to 14 residues. V shed 3 bases and J shed 3 bases, with 13 bases lying between them. For the CDR3, the DNA is TGCAGCGTTGACCTTGGGAGGGGGACAGATACGCAGTATTTT. This codes for CSVDLGRGTDTQYF.

The chain couples TRBV30 to TRBJ2-1; 10 nucleotides agree with TRBD2. This CDR3 is 14 amino acids long. Germline CDR1 and CDR2: GTSNPN and SVGIG (reference sequence). J was trimmed by 4 bases and V by 4 bases; bases with no gene match: 4. This CDR3 is CAWKVAGGYNEQFF. The CDR3 DNA reads as TGTGCCTGGAAGGTAGCGGGGGGTTACAATGAGCAGTTCTTC.

The chain has TRBV5-6 and TRBJ2-4, with 10 nucleotides matching TRBD1. J lost 6 bases, V lost 4 bases, and 4 bases had no gene match. Germline V lookup: CDR1 SGHDT, CDR2 YYEEEE. The length of the CDR3 is 14 residues. In DNA, the CDR3 is TGTGCCAGCAGCACCGACAGGGGGCTAAACATTCAGTACTTC. Its translation is CASSTDRGLNIQYF.

This chain links TRBV4-2 with TRBJ2-3, with 10 bases aligning to TRBD2. The germline gives CDR1 LGHNA, CDR2 YNFKEQ. The length of the CDR3 is 16 residues. V lost 3 bases and J lost 3; bases outside the gene matches: 6. CDR3 DNA sequence: TGTGCCAGCAGCCAGGCCGGGACTAGCGTAACAGATACGCAGTATTTT. Translated, it gives CASSQAGTSVTDTQYF.

This clone was seen only a few times. The gene calls are TRBV6-1 and TRBJ1-2; 10 positions agree with TRBD1. The CDR3 is 15 amino acids. CDR1 is MNHNS and CDR2 is SASEGT in the germline V gene. Unmatched junction bases numbered 8, after V lost 6 bases and J lost 4 bases. The CDR3 spells CASRRDRGRFYGYTF. For the CDR3, the DNA is TGTGCCAGCAGACGAGACAGGGGGCGCTTCTATGGCTACACCTTC.

This chain joins TRBV27 and TRBJ2-4; D possibly uses TRBD1 or TRBD2 (5 bases each). Per the germline V gene, CDR1 is MNHEY and CDR2 is SMNVEV (reference sequence). V was trimmed by 2 bases and J by 1 base, leaving 9 bases between them. The CDR3 is made up of 15 amino acids. CDR3 residues: CASSLEGSAKNIQYF. CDR3 nucleotide sequence: TGTGCCAGCAGTTTAGAGGGGTCGGCCAAAAACATTCAGTACTTC.

This clone was picked up one time. The V and J genes are TRBV11-3 and TRBJ2-7, with D tentatively TRBD1 (6 bases). The germline CDR1 and CDR2 sequences are SGHNT and YENEEA. V lost 5 bases, J lost 0 bases, and 11 bases lay in between. The CDR3 extends over 14 amino acids. The CDR3 DNA sequence: TGTGCCAGCAGCCCCGGACAGAACTCCTACGAGCAGTACTTC. It translates to CASSPGQNSYEQYF.

The chain couples TRBV14 to TRBJ2-5; tentative D call: TRBD1 (6 bases). Germline lookup yields CDR1 SGHDN and CDR2 FVKESK. The CDR3 loop spans 14 amino acids. The V gene lost 4 bases and the J gene lost 4 bases, with 13 bases spanning the gap. CDR3 coding DNA: TGTGCCAGCAGCCCGGTTGGCAGGGGAGAGACCCAGTACTTC. Its translation: CASSPVGRGETQYF.

This chain links TRBV7-9 with TRBJ2-7; no definite D call. The CDR3 has 13 residues. CDR1 is SEHNR and CDR2 is FQNEAQ in the germline V gene (reference sequence). The V end was cut by 2 bases, the J end by 3 bases, with 8 bases between. As DNA, the CDR3 is TGTGCCAGCAGCTTACGGCAGGACTACGAGCAGTACTTC. Amino acids: CASSLRQDYEQYF.

This clone occurred a few times. V and J are TRBV14 and TRBJ1-1, with a possible D match to TRBD1 (5 bases). The CDR3 spans 12 residues. Germline V gene lookup returns CDR1 SGHDN and CDR2 FVKESK. The ends were cut back, 4 bases at V and 10 bases at J, with 13 bases in the middle. DNA of the CDR3: TGTGCCAGCAGCCGCCAGAGGGGAGCAGCTTTCTTT. Translated: CASSRQRGAAFF.